The next 23 T cell receptor beta chains were all read from a single sample in a study of T cells in Graves' hyperthyroidism and ophthalmopathy. From RNA transcripts, TCR beta CDR3 regions were amplified. TCR CDR3 regions were first amplified by RT-PCR with HTBI primers. One entry per CDR3 protein results from TCRdb running MiXCR on the multiplex PCR reads. The sample comprises about 590,000 distinct CDR3 sequences, 15% to 19% of which are singletons, and 6.5% to 8% rests with the top ten. Sequencing was performed on blood. The receptors stem from a woman in her 30s with Graves' hyperthyroidism.

The sample holds a few counts of this clonotype. This chain uses TRBV6-1 with TRBJ1-4, with TRBD1 identical over 8 bases. With 2 bases clipped from V and 7 bases from J, the junction kept 6 bases outside the gene matches. The CDR3 extends over 15 amino acids. Looked up from germline, CDR1 is MNHNS and CDR2 is SASEGT. CDR3: CASSERQGAGEKLFF. The CDR3, as DNA: TGTGCCAGCAGTGAAAGGCAGGGGGCAGGTGAAAAACTGTTTTTT.

The V call is TRBV7-9, the J call TRBJ1-1; maybe TRBD1 (6 bases). CDR1 SEHNR and CDR2 FQNEAQ come from the germline V gene (reference sequence). The germline V and J ends were trimmed by 4 bases and 4 bases, with 16 bases remaining between them. There are 15 residues in the CDR3. As DNA, the CDR3 is TGTGCCAGCAGCTCCAGGATGGGGGCAGGCACTGAAGCTTTCTTT. Translating it yields CASSSRMGAGTEAFF.

This clonotype turned up a few times. V gene TRBV10-3 combines with J gene TRBJ2-7; possibly TRBD2 for D (5 bases). Between the trimmed V and J ends, which lost 3 bases and 1 base, there was a span of 7 bases. Germline V gene lookup returns CDR1 ENHRY and CDR2 SYGVKD. The CDR3 has 13 residues. The CDR3 coding sequence is TGTGCCATCAGTGAAACGGGATCCTACGAGCAGTACTTC. Protein sequence: CAISETGSYEQYF.

J is TRBJ2-7 and V is TRBV10-3, with unresolved D. Trimming shortened V by 3 bases and J by 3 bases, and 6 bases separated the two germline ends. The CDR3 is 12 residues long. Germline values: CDR1 ENHRY, CDR2 SYGVKD. The CDR3 reads CAISERDYEQYF. The DNA for the CDR3 is TGTGCCATCAGTGAAAGGGACTACGAGCAGTACTTC.

The genes are TRBV7-9 and TRBJ2-1, with 8 bases fitting TRBD1. CDR1 is SEHNR, CDR2 FQNEAQ, per germline (reference sequence). Trimming removed 7 bases from V and 4 bases from J; junction bases left unmatched: 9. This CDR3 has 15 amino acids. Here the CDR3 reads CASILGGQEYNEQFF. CDR3 in DNA: TGTGCCAGCATCCTCGGGGGACAGGAATACAATGAGCAGTTCTTC.

This clonotype appeared many times. This chain uses TRBV12-3 or TRBV12-4 with TRBJ2-7, with 7 bases lining up with TRBD1. This CDR3 spans 14 amino acids. V dropped 3 bases and J dropped 3; count of bases not matched to a gene: 5. The DNA for the CDR3 is TGTGCCAGCAGTTTGGGGACAGCCTTCTACGAGCAGTACTTC. Its protein product is CASSLGTAFYEQYF.

The table lists this clonotype with a count of one. V usage is TRBV20-1 and J usage is TRBJ1-5, with 7 bases lining up with TRBD1. The CDR3 sequence is 14 residues long. CDR1 is DFQATT, CDR2 SNEGSKA, per germline (reference sequence). With V trimmed by 6 bases and J by 4 bases, 9 bases remained unmatched. This chain's CDR3 is CSANPTGANQPQHF. CDR3 in DNA: TGCAGTGCAAACCCCACAGGGGCAAATCAGCCCCAGCATTTT.

At least ten counts were recorded for this clonotype. This rearrangement joins TRBV6-5 to TRBJ1-1, with unresolved D. Germline values: CDR1 MNHEY, CDR2 SVGAGI. The CDR3 contains 13 residues. Trimming pared 2 bases from V and 0 bases from J, leaving 4 bases between. The chain's CDR3 is CASSYRMNTEAFF. CDR3 DNA: TGTGCCAGCAGTTACAGGATGAACACTGAAGCTTTCTTT.

This clonotype was counted ten times or more. The chain couples TRBV27 to TRBJ2-7, with 7 bases identical to TRBD1. The CDR3 is 14 amino acids. V gave up 8 bases and J gave up 1 base; unmatched junction bases: 8. Germline V gives CDR1 MNHEY, CDR2 SMNVEV (reference sequence). CDR3 coding DNA: TGTGCCAGCGGTCTTAGGGACAGTTCCTACGAGCAGTACTTC. This translates into CASGLRDSSYEQYF.

Ten or more counts support this clonotype. This rearrangement joins TRBV20-1 to TRBJ2-3, with 14 bases matching TRBD2. Per the germline V gene, CDR1 is DFQATT and CDR2 is SNEGSKA (reference sequence). The CDR3 covers 16 residues. With V trimmed by 6 bases and J by 5 bases, 10 bases remained unmatched. Here the CDR3 reads CSATSGTSGSVDTQYF. CDR3 sequence (DNA): TGCAGTGCCACCTCCGGGACTAGCGGGAGTGTAGATACGCAGTATTTT.

In regard to this clonotype: A clone one base away is much larger, so this may be a read error. The genes are TRBV5-1 and TRBJ1-5, with 7 bases identical to TRBD1. The CDR3 is made up of 15 amino acids. Germline V CDR1 and CDR2: SGHRS, YFSETQ. Trimming removed 3 bases from V and 5 bases from J; junction bases left unmatched: 8. CDR3 in DNA: TGCGCCAGCAGCTCGACAGGGAGTGAGGATCAGCCCCAGCATTTT. It specifies CASSSTGSEDQPQHF.

The chain is built from TRBV30 and TRBJ1-6, with 8 bases aligning to TRBD1. The CDR3 spans 13 residues. The V segment lost 2 bases and the J segment 10 bases; nucleotides outside the gene matches: 4. Germline V lookup: CDR1 GTSNPN, CDR2 SVGIG (reference sequence). In DNA, the CDR3 is TGTGCCTGGAGTAGCGCAGGGGGCTCACCCCTCCACTTT. This codes for CAWSSAGGSPLHF.

There are a few counts of this clonotype. V usage is TRBV13 and J usage is TRBJ2-6; 7 bases fit TRBD1. Germline CDR1 PRHDT, CDR2 FYEKMQ (reference sequence). CDR3 length equals 17 residues. The ends lost 3 bases at V and 0 bases at J; junction bases unmatched: 5. DNA of the CDR3: TGTGCCAGCAGCTTTCTAGGGGGCAACTCTGGGGCCAACGTCCTGACTTTC. Translating it yields CASSFLGGNSGANVLTF.

There are many counts of this clonotype. The chain employs TRBV7-9 and TRBJ2-1; tentative D call: TRBD2 (5 bases). Per the germline V gene, CDR1 is SEHNR and CDR2 is FQNEAQ (reference sequence). V lost 5 bases and J lost 4, with 12 bases in between. This CDR3 comprises 14 residues. Here the CDR3 DNA reads TGTGCCAGCAGCGTCCAACTAGTATACAATGAGCAGTTCTTC. Its protein is CASSVQLVYNEQFF.

The chain couples TRBV12-3 or TRBV12-4 to TRBJ2-2; 7 nucleotides align to TRBD2. The junction had 6 bases not matched to a gene; V was cut back by 5 bases and J by 6 bases. This CDR3 is 14 amino acids long. The CDR3, as DNA: TGTGCCAGCAGTGGGGGGAGGGCCTCCGGGGAGCTGTTTTTT. This encodes CASSGGRASGELFF.

The table lists this clonotype with many counts. The rearrangement uses TRBV28 and TRBJ2-1; D may be TRBD2 (6 bases). The V gene's germline CDR1 is MDHEN and CDR2 SYDVKM. The CDR3 has 16 amino acids. The germline V and J ends were trimmed by 2 bases and 6 bases, with 17 bases remaining between them. The CDR3 spells CASSLISGVVSNEQFF. The CDR3 DNA reads TGTGCCAGCAGTTTAATCTCGGGAGTGGTGTCCAATGAGCAGTTCTTC. Complete variable domain (other parts from reference TRBV28 and TRBJ2-1): DVKVTQSSRYLVKRTGEKVFLECVQDMDHENMFWYRQDPGLGLRLIYFSYDVKMKEKGDIPEGYSVSREKKERFSLILESASTNQTSMYLCASSLISGVVSNEQFFGPGTRLTVL.

The chain is built from TRBV5-1 and TRBJ1-1; D perhaps matches TRBD1 (6 bases). V was shortened by 4 bases and J by 1 base, with 14 bases between the two germline ends. This CDR3 contains 15 residues. Germline V gene sequence: CDR1 SGHRS, CDR2 YFSETQ. The CDR3 here is CASSQGGGPNTEAFF. The CDR3 DNA reads TGCGCCAGCAGCCAGGGAGGGGGGCCGAACACTGAAGCTTTCTTT.

The table lists this clonotype with many counts. The chain links TRBV20-1 to TRBJ2-3; D is possibly TRBD1 (6 bases). Per the germline V gene, CDR1 is DFQATT and CDR2 is SNEGSKA (reference sequence). Deletions cut 3 bases from V and 4 bases from J, with 26 bases between. The CDR3 spans 18 residues. The CDR3 bases are TGCAGTGCTAGGAAGACAGGAGGAGGAAACCTCTACCCAGATACGCAGTATTTT. Translated: CSARKTGGGNLYPDTQYF.

In its sample, this clonotype was seen many times. V usage is TRBV28 and J usage is TRBJ1-1; tentative D call: TRBD1 (6 bases). Germline CDR1 and CDR2: MDHEN and SYDVKM. Trimming pared 5 bases from V and 1 base from J, leaving 11 bases between. The CDR3 sequence is 14 residues long. In DNA form, the CDR3 reads TGTGCCAGCAGTCACGGACAGAAGAACACTGAAGCTTTCTTT. Amino acids: CASSHGQKNTEAFF.

This clonotype has a count of ten or more. CDR3 in DNA: TGTGCCAGCAGCTTTCTGGACAGCTACAATGAGCAGTTCTTC. Protein product: CASSFLDSYNEQFF. The V gene is TRBV11-2, the J gene TRBJ2-1, with D perhaps matching TRBD1 (6 bases). V gave up 3 bases and J gave up 3 bases, with 9 bases separating them. Germline CDR1 and CDR2: SGHAT and FQNNGV. The CDR3 runs to 14 residues.

The chain employs TRBV7-2 and TRBJ2-5; weak D call: TRBD1 (5 bases). The ends were cut back, 5 bases at V and 4 bases at J, with 17 bases in the middle. From germline, CDR1 is SGHTA and CDR2 FQGNSA. The CDR3 is 15 residues long. CDR3 nucleotides: TGTGCCAGCAGCCAATTTCAGGGATTCGGAGAGACCCAGTACTTC. Protein product: CASSQFQGFGETQYF.

A single count supports this clonotype. The chain employs TRBV24-1 and TRBJ1-1, with D unresolved. The CDR3 consists of 14 residues. V lost 6 bases, J lost 4 bases, and 14 bases lay in between. Germline V lookup: CDR1 KGHDR, CDR2 SFDVKD. This CDR3 is CATSHPEWGTEAFF. CDR3 DNA sequence: TGTGCCACCAGTCACCCTGAATGGGGCACTGAAGCTTTCTTT.

A few counts support this clonotype. The chain has TRBV29-1 and TRBJ2-7; 10 nucleotides line up with TRBD1. Looked up from germline, CDR1 is SQVTM and CDR2 is ANQGSEA. Germline trimming cut 6 bases from V and 3 bases from J; bases unmatched to any gene: 11. This CDR3 has 15 amino acids. Here the CDR3 reads CSVRSSRDRGYEQYF. CDR3 bases: TGCAGCGTCCGCTCCTCCCGGGACAGGGGCTACGAGCAGTACTTC.